Listed below are T cell receptor beta chains from one sample, sequenced in a study of shared clonotypes between healthy human individuals. TCRdb's table, derived via immunoSEQ multiplex PCR, lists solely in-frame clones and lacks some. The profile covers some 980,000 clones, with more than 75% appearing a single time and 1.5% taken by the ten largest. The material sequenced was memory CD4+ T cells sorted from blood. These receptor sequences come from a man younger than 35 in good health. The CDR3 runs from the conserved cysteine through the conserved F or W. D genes are given only for firm matches. Only some rows state a clone size, as once, few, many or a class for expanded clones.

TRBJ1-4,NA,NA,TRBV5-1,CASRPQGKTNEKLFF,TGCGCCAGCAGGCCGCAGGGGAAAACTAATGAAAAACTGTTTTTT
TRBJ2-3,once,NA,TRBV7-6,CASSPTPSGPDTQYF,TGTGCCAGCAGTCCAACCCCATCGGGGCCAGATACGCAGTATTTT
TRBJ2-3,NA,TRBD2,TRBV2,CASSSQRGVRTDTQYF,TGTGCCAGCAGCTCCCAACGGGGGGTGAGGACAGATACGCAGTATTTT
TRBJ1-3,NA,NA,TRBV7-2,CASSRIAGRTNPGNTIYF,TGTGCCAGCAGCCGTATCGCAGGCCGTACTAATCCTGGAAACACCATATATTTT
TRBJ1-1,few,NA,TRBV25-1,CASSEWAGGTEAFF,TGTGCCAGCAGTGAATGGGCGGGCGGCACTGAAGCTTTCTTT
TRBJ1-2,NA,NA,TRBV6-5,CASSYSATALGYTF,TGTGCCAGCAGTTACTCCGCGACGGCCTTGGGCTACACCTTC
TRBJ1-1,NA,TRBD1,TRBV18,CASSPGTGGAMNTEAFF,TGTGCCAGCTCTCCCGGGACAGGGGGCGCGATGAACACTGAAGCTTTCTTT
TRBJ1-5,NA,NA,TRBV28,CASRNRVGGNQPQHF,TGTGCCAGCAGGAACAGGGTGGGGGGCAATCAGCCCCAGCATTTT
TRBJ2-7,NA,NA,TRBV28,CATRAGVYEQYF,TGTGCCACTAGAGCAGGGGTCTACGAGCAGTACTTC
TRBJ2-5,NA,TRBD2,TRBV7-9,CASSPPAGGETQYF,TGTGCCAGCAGCCCGCCAGCGGGAGGAGAGACCCAGTACTTC
TRBJ1-1,NA,TRBD1,TRBV6-6,CASSYQQGMNTEAFF,TGTGCCAGCAGCTACCAACAGGGGATGAACACTGAAGCTTTCTTT
TRBJ1-2,NA,NA,TRBV7-2,CASSSAGIYGYTF,TGTGCCAGCAGCTCTGCGGGGATCTATGGCTACACCTTC
TRBJ1-1,few,NA,TRBV30,CAWSVGGKDVAFF,TGTGCCTGGAGTGTCGGGGGCAAGGACGTGGCTTTCTTT
TRBJ1-4,NA,NA,TRBV28,CASRPLLHRTNEKLFF,TGTGCCAGCAGACCGCTCCTACATAGAACTAATGAAAAACTGTTTTTT
TRBJ2-7,NA,TRBD1,TRBV27,CASSLRDRGVYEQYF,TGTGCCAGCAGTTTAAGGGACAGGGGTGTATACGAGCAGTACTTC
TRBJ2-7,NA,NA,TRBV5-1,CASSHRDPYEQYF,TGCGCCAGCAGCCATCGAGACCCCTACGAGCAGTACTTC
TRBJ2-7,NA,TRBD2,TRBV6-1,CASSLAGGNYEQYF,TGTGCCAGCAGCCTAGCGGGCGGAAACTACGAGCAGTACTTC
TRBJ1-3,NA,NA,TRBV5-1,CASSLGGGGNTIYF,TGCGCCAGCAGCTTGGGAGGCGGTGGAAACACCATATATTTT
TRBJ1-5,few,TRBD1,TRBV30,CAWSQGAGQPQHF,TGTGCCTGGAGTCAGGGGGCAGGGCAGCCCCAGCATTTT
TRBJ1-2,few,TRBD1,TRBV18,CASSPVGAGGEGYTF,TGTGCCAGCTCACCAGTCGGCGCAGGGGGCGAAGGCTACACCTTC
TRBJ2-5,NA,NA,TRBV5-1,CASSPGLRETQYF,TGCGCCAGCAGCCCGGGATTACGGGAGACCCAGTACTTC
TRBJ1-6,NA,NA,TRBV5-1,CASSLDPGLGSPLHF,TGCGCCAGCAGCTTGGATCCGGGTCTTGGTTCACCCCTCCACTTT
TRBJ2-2,NA,TRBD1,TRBV2,CASRDRGPGELFF,TGTGCCAGCCGGGACAGGGGACCGGGGGAGCTGTTTTTT
TRBJ1-2,few,TRBD1,TRBV29-1,CSVDPSLLTGGVNYGYTF,TGCAGCGTTGATCCCTCTCTCCTCACAGGGGGTGTTAACTATGGCTACACCTTC
TRBJ2-7,NA,NA,TRBV9,CASSVGLKNYEQYF,TGTGCCAGCAGCGTGGGACTGAAAAACTACGAGCAGTACTTC
TRBJ1-2,NA,NA,TRBV5-4,CASSLESRGYGYTF,TGTGCCAGCAGCTTGGAAAGTAGGGGGTATGGCTACACCTTC
TRBJ1-6,NA,NA,TRBV6-6,CASSSPGSTYNSPLHF,TGTGCCAGCAGTTCCCCCGGGAGCACCTATAATTCACCCCTCCACTTT
TRBJ2-5,NA,NA,TRBV28,CASSSKGETQYF,TGTGCCAGCAGTTCAAAGGGGGAGACCCAGTACTTC
TRBJ2-6,once,NA,TRBV6-5,CASSWGAGANVLTF,TGTGCCAGCAGTTGGGGGGCTGGGGCCAACGTCCTGACTTTC
TRBJ2-7,NA,TRBD2,TRBV9,CASSVSASGSYEQYF,TGTGCCAGCAGCGTATCGGCTAGCGGGTCTTACGAGCAGTACTTC
TRBJ2-3,NA,TRBD1,TRBV7-2,CASSTLQGNTDTQYF,TGTGCCAGCAGCACCCTACAGGGGAACACAGATACGCAGTATTTT
TRBJ1-1,few,NA,TRBV27,CASRPMRDTEAFF,TGTGCCAGCAGGCCCATGCGGGACACTGAAGCTTTCTTT
TRBJ2-2,NA,TRBD1,TRBV30,CAWSYGQGAGNGELFF,TGTGCCTGGAGCTACGGACAGGGGGCAGGCAACGGGGAGCTGTTTTTT
TRBJ2-7,NA,NA,TRBV18,CASSQTGEAYEQYF,TGTGCCAGCTCACAGACGGGGGAGGCCTACGAGCAGTACTTC
TRBJ2-1,few,NA,TRBV30,CALTPGQGTYNEQFF,TGTGCCCTGACTCCGGGGCAGGGAACTTACAATGAGCAGTTCTTC
TRBJ2-7,few,NA,TRBV10-1,CASSPQGSSYEQYF,TGCGCCAGCAGTCCCCAGGGGTCATCCTACGAGCAGTACTTC
TRBJ1-6,many,NA,TRBV6-5,CASSYSKGNHSPLHF,TGTGCCAGCAGTTACTCGAAAGGGAATCATTCACCCCTCCACTTT
TRBJ1-5,once,NA,TRBV18,CTSSSAYNQPQHF,TGTACCAGCTCATCAGCCTACAATCAGCCCCAGCATTTT
TRBJ2-3,NA,NA,TRBV10-2,CASSEGRGSTLTSTDTQYF,TGCGCCAGCAGTGAAGGTCGGGGGAGCACCCTAACTAGCACAGATACGCAGTATTTT
TRBJ2-5,once,NA,TRBV25-1,CASSPGTGKTQYF,TGTGCCAGCAGCCCGGGGACGGGAAAGACCCAGTACTTC
TRBJ1-2,NA,TRBD1,TRBV12-5,CASGLRGTADGYTF,TGTGCTAGTGGTTTGAGAGGGACAGCGGATGGCTACACCTTC
TRBJ2-7,NA,NA,TRBV7-2,CASSAQRFYEQYF,TGTGCCAGCAGCGCCCAGCGGTTCTACGAGCAGTACTTC